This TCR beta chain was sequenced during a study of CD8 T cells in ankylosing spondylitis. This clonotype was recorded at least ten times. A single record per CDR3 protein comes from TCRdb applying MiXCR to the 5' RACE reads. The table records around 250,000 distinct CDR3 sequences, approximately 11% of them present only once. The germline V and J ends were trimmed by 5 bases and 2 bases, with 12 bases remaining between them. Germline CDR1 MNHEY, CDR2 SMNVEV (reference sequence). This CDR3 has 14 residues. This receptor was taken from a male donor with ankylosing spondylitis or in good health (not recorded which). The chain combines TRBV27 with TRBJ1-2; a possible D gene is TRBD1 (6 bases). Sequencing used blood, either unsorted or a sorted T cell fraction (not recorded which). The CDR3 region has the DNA TGTGCCAGCAGTCACGCGGGGGCGAACTATGGCTACACCTTC. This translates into CASSHAGANYGYTF.